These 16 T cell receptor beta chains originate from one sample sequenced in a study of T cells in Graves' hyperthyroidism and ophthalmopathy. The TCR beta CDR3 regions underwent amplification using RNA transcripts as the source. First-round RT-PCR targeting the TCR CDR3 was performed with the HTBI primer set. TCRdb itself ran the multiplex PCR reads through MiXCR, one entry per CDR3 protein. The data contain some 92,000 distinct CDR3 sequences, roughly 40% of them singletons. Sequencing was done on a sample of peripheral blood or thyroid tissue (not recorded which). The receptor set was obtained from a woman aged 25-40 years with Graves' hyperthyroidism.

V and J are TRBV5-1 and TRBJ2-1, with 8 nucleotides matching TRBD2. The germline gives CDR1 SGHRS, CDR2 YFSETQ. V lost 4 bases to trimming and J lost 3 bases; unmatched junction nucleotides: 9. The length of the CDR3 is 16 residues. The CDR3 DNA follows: TGCGCCAGCAGCCAGACAGGACTAGCAGTCTACAATGAGCAGTTCTTC. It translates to CASSQTGLAVYNEQFF.

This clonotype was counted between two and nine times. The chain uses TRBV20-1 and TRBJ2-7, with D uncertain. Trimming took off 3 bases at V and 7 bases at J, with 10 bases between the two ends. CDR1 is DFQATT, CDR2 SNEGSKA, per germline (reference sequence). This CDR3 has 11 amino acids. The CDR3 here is CSASPGREQYF. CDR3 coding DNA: TGCAGTGCTAGCCCCGGGCGTGAGCAGTACTTC.

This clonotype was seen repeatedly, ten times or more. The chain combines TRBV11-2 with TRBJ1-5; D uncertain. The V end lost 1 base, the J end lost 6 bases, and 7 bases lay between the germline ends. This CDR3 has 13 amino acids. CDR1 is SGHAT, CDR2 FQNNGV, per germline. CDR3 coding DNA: TGTGCCAGCAGCTTAGGGGATCTTCAGCCCCAGCATTTT. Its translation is CASSLGDLQPQHF. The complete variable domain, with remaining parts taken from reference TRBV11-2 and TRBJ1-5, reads EAGVAQSPRYKIIEKRQSVAFWCNPISGHATLYWYQQILGQGPKLLIQFQNNGVVDDSQLPKDRFSAERLKGVDSTLKIQPAKLEDSAVYLCASSLGDLQPQHFGDGTRLSIL.

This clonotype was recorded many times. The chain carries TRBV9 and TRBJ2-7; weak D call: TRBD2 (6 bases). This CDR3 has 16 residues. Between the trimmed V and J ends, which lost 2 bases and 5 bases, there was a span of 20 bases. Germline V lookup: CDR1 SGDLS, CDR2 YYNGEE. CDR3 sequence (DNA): TGTGCCAGCAGCGTGGGATTGTGGGAGGTCTCGGACGAGCAGTACTTC. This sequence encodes CASSVGLWEVSDEQYF.

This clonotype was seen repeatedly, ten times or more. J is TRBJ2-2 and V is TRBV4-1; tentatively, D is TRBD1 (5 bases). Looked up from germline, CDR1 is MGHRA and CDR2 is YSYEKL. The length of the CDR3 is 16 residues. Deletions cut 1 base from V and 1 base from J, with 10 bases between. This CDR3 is CASSQAGQLNTGELFF. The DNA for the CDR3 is TGCGCCAGCAGCCAAGCAGGGCAGTTGAACACCGGGGAGCTGTTTTTT.

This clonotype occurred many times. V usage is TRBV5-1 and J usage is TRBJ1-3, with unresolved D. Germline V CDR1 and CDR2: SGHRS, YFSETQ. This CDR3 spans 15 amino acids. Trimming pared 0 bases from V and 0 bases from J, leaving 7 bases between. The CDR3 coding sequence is TGCGCCAGCAGCTTGGACGGATCCTCTGGAAACACCATATATTTT. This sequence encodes CASSLDGSSGNTIYF.

The CDR3 reads CASSQGSGKAYNEQFF. CDR3 in DNA: TGTGCCAGCAGCCAAGGTAGCGGGAAGGCCTACAATGAGCAGTTCTTC. The chain employs TRBV14 and TRBJ2-1, with TRBD2 matching over 8 bases. CDR1 is SGHDN and CDR2 is FVKESK in the germline V gene. The trim removed 1 base at V and 2 bases at J, leaving 4 bases unmatched. The CDR3 is 16 amino acids.

The CDR3 nucleotides read TGTGCCAGCAGTTACGCTGGCAGAGGTTACAATGAGCAGTTCTTC. Protein: CASSYAGRGYNEQFF. The chain recombines TRBV6-5 with TRBJ2-1, with unresolved D. V was pared by 2 bases and J by 4 bases, with 12 bases between. This CDR3 comprises 15 residues. Germline V gives CDR1 MNHEY, CDR2 SVGAGI.

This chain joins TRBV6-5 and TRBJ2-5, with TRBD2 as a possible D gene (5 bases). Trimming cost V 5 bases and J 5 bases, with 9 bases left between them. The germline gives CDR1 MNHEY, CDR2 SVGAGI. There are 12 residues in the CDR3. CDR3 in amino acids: CASSGLSETQYF. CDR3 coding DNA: TGTGCCAGCAGTGGACTCTCGGAGACCCAGTACTTC.

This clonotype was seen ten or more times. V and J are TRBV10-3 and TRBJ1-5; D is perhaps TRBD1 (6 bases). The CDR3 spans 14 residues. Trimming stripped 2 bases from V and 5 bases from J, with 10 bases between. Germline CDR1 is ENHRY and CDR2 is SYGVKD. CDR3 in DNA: TGTGCCATCAGTGAGCGAGGGGGGGATCAGCCCCAGCATTTT. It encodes CAISERGGDQPQHF.

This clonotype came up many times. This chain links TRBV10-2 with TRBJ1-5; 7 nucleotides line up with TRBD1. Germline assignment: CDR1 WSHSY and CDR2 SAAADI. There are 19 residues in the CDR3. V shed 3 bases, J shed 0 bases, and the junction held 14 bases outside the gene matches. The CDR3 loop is CASSEVTGPRVFSNQPQHF. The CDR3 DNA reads TGCGCCAGCAGTGAAGTGACAGGGCCTCGAGTTTTTAGCAATCAGCCCCAGCATTTT.

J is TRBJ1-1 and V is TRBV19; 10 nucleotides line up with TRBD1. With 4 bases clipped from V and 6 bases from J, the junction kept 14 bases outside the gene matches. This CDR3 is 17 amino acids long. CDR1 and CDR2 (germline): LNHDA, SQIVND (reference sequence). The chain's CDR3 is CASSTRDRGARVAEAFF. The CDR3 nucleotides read TGTGCCAGTAGTACAAGGGACAGGGGCGCGAGAGTCGCTGAAGCTTTCTTT.

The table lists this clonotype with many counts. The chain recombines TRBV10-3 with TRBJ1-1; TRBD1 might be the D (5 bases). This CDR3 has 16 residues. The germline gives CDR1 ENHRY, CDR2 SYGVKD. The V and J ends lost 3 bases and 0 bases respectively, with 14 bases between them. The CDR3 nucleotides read TGTGCCATCAGTGACTTGGGGCGACACGTGAACACTGAAGCTTTCTTT. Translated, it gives CAISDLGRHVNTEAFF.

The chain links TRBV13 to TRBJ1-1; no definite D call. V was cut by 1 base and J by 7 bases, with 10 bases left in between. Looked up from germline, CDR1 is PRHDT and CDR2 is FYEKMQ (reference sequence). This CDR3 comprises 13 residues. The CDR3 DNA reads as TGTGCCAGCAGCTTAGCGGGAGGGCTTGAAGCTTTCTTT. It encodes CASSLAGGLEAFF.

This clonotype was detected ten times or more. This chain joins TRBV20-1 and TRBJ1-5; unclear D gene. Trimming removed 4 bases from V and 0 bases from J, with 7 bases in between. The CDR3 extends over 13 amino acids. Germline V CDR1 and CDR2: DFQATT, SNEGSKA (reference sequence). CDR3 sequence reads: CSAKFVSNQPQHF. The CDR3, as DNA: TGCAGTGCTAAATTCGTTAGCAATCAGCCCCAGCATTTT.

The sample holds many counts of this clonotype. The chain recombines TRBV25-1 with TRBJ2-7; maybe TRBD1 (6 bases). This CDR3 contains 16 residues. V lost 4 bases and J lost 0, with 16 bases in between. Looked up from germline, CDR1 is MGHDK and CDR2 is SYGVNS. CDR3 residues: CASSANSGVYSYEQYF. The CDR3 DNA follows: TGTGCCAGCAGTGCGAACTCAGGGGTTTACTCCTACGAGCAGTACTTC.